What follows are 8 T cell receptor beta chains derived from one specimen sequenced in a study of cytomegalovirus exposure and HLA in healthy donors. PCR was performed using 60 Vbeta and 13 Jbeta primers. The data were produced by immunoSEQ multiplex PCR, yet TCRdb's version contains in-frame clones alone and is incomplete. The table lists about 120,000 clones, roughly 80% of them singletons. Sample: PBMCs. The receptors come from a man between 18 and 35 years old in good health and CMV-seropositive.

The gene calls are TRBV11-2 and TRBJ2-7; D gene ambiguous. This CDR3 is built from 14 residues. The V gene's germline CDR1 is SGHAT and CDR2 FQNNGV. V shed 3 bases and J shed 7 bases, with 16 bases lying between them. In DNA form, the CDR3 reads TGTGCCAGCAGCTTGATAGCTTTGTCTGGGGAGCAGTACTTC. Protein sequence: CASSLIALSGEQYF.

This clone has more than one count but fewer than ten. V is TRBV7-9 and J is TRBJ2-2; 10 nucleotides align to TRBD2. The CDR3 runs 15 residues. The V gene end was trimmed by 1 base and the J gene end by 6 bases; junction bases not matched to a gene: 2. Germline V gives CDR1 SEHNR, CDR2 FQNEAQ (reference sequence). The CDR3 nucleotides are TGTGCCAGCAGCTTAGGCCTAGCGGGAGCCGGGGAGCTGTTTTTT. This gives the protein CASSLGLAGAGELFF.

V gene TRBV7-9 combines with J gene TRBJ2-5, with a tentative D call TRBD1 (5 bases). The CDR3 loop spans 14 amino acids. The V and J ends lost 0 bases and 5 bases respectively, with 10 bases between them. The V gene's germline CDR1 is SEHNR and CDR2 FQNEAQ (reference sequence). DNA of the CDR3: TGTGCCAGCAGCTTAGCGGGGCTAGTTGAGACCCAGTACTTC. Translation: CASSLAGLVETQYF.

This clone was seen a handful of times. The V and J genes are TRBV30 and TRBJ1-4, with 8 bases aligning to TRBD1. The CDR3 covers 16 residues. Trimming cost V 7 bases and J 0 bases; bases outside gene matches: 10. Germline values: CDR1 GTSNPN, CDR2 SVGIG (reference sequence). The CDR3: CASGQGVLATNEKLFF. In DNA, the CDR3 is TGTGCCTCCGGACAGGGAGTATTGGCAACTAATGAAAAACTGTTTTTT.

The rearrangement uses TRBV18 and TRBJ2-7; 10 bases line up with TRBD1. The CDR3 is made up of 15 amino acids. J lost 3 bases, V lost 3 bases, and 5 bases had no gene match. The germline V gene encodes CDR1 KGHSH and CDR2 LQKENI. CDR3 sequence (DNA): TGTGCCAGCTCACCCGATGGGACAGGGGACTACGAGCAGTACTTC. This gives the protein CASSPDGTGDYEQYF.

This sequence joins TRBV6-5 and TRBJ1-2, with a possible D match to TRBD1 (6 bases). Germline CDR1 reads MNHEY; CDR2 reads SVGAGI. Trimming stripped 0 bases from V and 8 bases from J, with 16 bases between. CDR3 length: 15 residues. CDR3 nucleotides: TGTGCCAGCAGTTACTCTACTAGGGGGGGTTCCGGCTACACCTTC. Translating gives CASSYSTRGGSGYTF.

This clone was counted between two and nine times. In DNA form, the CDR3 reads TGTGCCATCAGCCAGCTATTAACGACAGCGGAGCTGTTTTTT. It yields the protein CAISQLLTTAELFF. The chain employs TRBV10-3 and TRBJ2-2; D might be TRBD1 (5 bases). CDR1 ENHRY and CDR2 SYGVKD come from the germline V gene. V was trimmed by 6 bases and J by 10 bases, leaving 18 bases between them. The CDR3 sequence is 14 residues long.

This chain uses TRBV19 with TRBJ1-2, with a possible D match to TRBD1 (6 bases). Looked up from germline, CDR1 is LNHDA and CDR2 is SQIVND (reference sequence). The CDR3 is made up of 14 amino acids. With 6 bases removed from V and 7 bases from J, the gap between germline ends came to 18 bases. DNA for the CDR3: TGTGCCAGTAGATCCGACAGGAAGGGGTCTGGCTACACCTTC. The encoded protein is CASRSDRKGSGYTF.